A selection of T cell receptor beta chains follows, all from one sample in a study of shared clonotypes between healthy human individuals. The protocol was immunoSEQ multiplex PCR, while the TCRdb copy is restricted to in-frame clones and leaves out a portion. Here the sample spans roughly 2.5 million clones, roughly nine tenths being singletons. The sequenced sample was naive CD4+ T cells sorted from blood. These receptors were obtained from a man younger than 35 in good health. CDR3s include the opening cysteine and the closing phenylalanine or tryptophan. D genes are given only for firm matches. Rows may omit the clone size; those that give it use once, few, many or a size class.

TRBV6-6,TRBJ2-7,.,.,CASTSWGLGYEQYF,TGTGCCAGCACAAGTTGGGGGCTGGGCTACGAGCAGTACTTC
TRBV5-1,TRBJ1-1,.,.,CASRTGAQNTEAFF,TGCGCCAGCAGGACAGGTGCCCAGAACACTGAAGCTTTCTTT
TRBV28,TRBJ2-7,TRBD1,.,CASIARDRVFYEQYF,TGTGCCAGCATTGCCCGGGACAGGGTTTTTTACGAGCAGTACTTC
TRBV5-4,TRBJ2-7,.,.,CASTSTGNGPYEQYF,TGTGCCAGCACCTCGACAGGCAACGGACCTTACGAGCAGTACTTC
TRBV7-6,TRBJ2-4,TRBD1,.,CASSPTGDTLAKNIQYF,TGTGCCAGCAGCCCCACAGGGGACACTCTAGCCAAAAACATTCAGTACTTC
TRBV6-6,TRBJ1-2,.,.,CASSYPKGGGYGYTF,TGTGCCAGCAGTTACCCCAAGGGGGGCGGCTATGGCTACACCTTC
TRBV12-5,TRBJ1-1,.,.,CASGRDGLNTEAFF,TGTGCTAGTGGACGGGACGGATTGAACACTGAAGCTTTCTTT
TRBV9,TRBJ2-5,.,.,CASSVGGSWETQYF,TGTGCCAGCAGCGTAGGAGGTAGCTGGGAGACCCAGTACTTC
TRBV6-6,TRBJ2-1,TRBD2,.,CASRASGSPREYEQFF,TGTGCCAGCAGGGCTAGCGGGAGCCCTCGGGAGTATGAGCAGTTCTTC
TRBV4-2,TRBJ2-3,TRBD1,.,CASTSGTGREYF,TGTGCCAGCACCTCAGGGACAGGGCGTGAGTATTTT
TRBV4-1,TRBJ1-1,.,.,CASSDRGGANTEAFF,TGCGCCAGCAGCGACCGGGGGGGGGCGAACACTGAAGCTTTCTTT
TRBV5-1,TRBJ2-1,TRBD2,.,CASSLDASGAPAQFF,TGCGCCAGCAGCTTGGACGCTAGCGGGGCCCCGGCGCAGTTCTTC
TRBV6-1,TRBJ1-5,TRBD1,.,CAVKLRGTANQPQHF,TGTGCCGTAAAGTTAAGGGGGACAGCAAATCAGCCCCAGCATTTT
TRBV2,TRBJ1-6,.,.,CASSAVNSPLHF,TGTGCCAGCAGTGCGGTTAATTCACCCCTCCACTTT
TRBV29-1,TRBJ1-1,TRBD1,.,CSVVRTGLNTEAFF,TGCAGCGTTGTTCGGACAGGGCTGAACACTGAAGCTTTCTTT
TRBV11-2,TRBJ2-7,.,.,CASSLEDAGGYEQYF,TGTGCCAGCAGCTTAGAGGACGCAGGAGGCTACGAGCAGTACTTC
TRBV6-5,TRBJ1-2,.,.,CASSYSTQGNYGYTF,TGTGCCAGCAGTTACTCGACGCAGGGGAACTATGGCTACACCTTC
TRBV2,TRBJ1-5,.,.,CASSARDQHSNQPQHF,TGTGCCAGCAGTGCCCGGGACCAACATAGCAATCAGCCCCAGCATTTT
TRBV19,TRBJ1-2,TRBD1,.,CASSIPGQVYGYTF,TGTGCCAGTAGTATTCCCGGACAGGTCTATGGCTACACCTTC
TRBV4-1,TRBJ2-3,TRBD2,.,CASSQDRTGGPSDTQYF,TGCGCCAGCAGCCAAGATCGTACGGGAGGGCCCTCAGATACGCAGTATTTT
TRBV11-2,TRBJ2-1,.,.,CASSPPAGGANEQFF,TGTGCCAGCAGCCCCCCCGCGGGTGGGGCGAATGAGCAGTTCTTC
TRBV6-5,TRBJ2-1,.,.,CASSYGGLGGEQFF,TGTGCCAGCAGTTACGGCGGACTAGGGGGCGAGCAGTTCTTC
TRBV7-3,TRBJ2-3,.,.,CASSPSGLTDTQYF,TGTGCCAGCAGCCCCTCCGGGCTTACGGATACGCAGTATTTT
TRBV7-2,TRBJ2-1,.,.,CASSTYRSSYNEQFF,TGTGCCAGCAGCACGTACAGGAGCTCCTACAATGAGCAGTTCTTC
TRBV7-2,TRBJ2-6,.,.,CASSLAGQISGANVLTF,TGTGCCAGCAGCTTAGCCGGACAGATCTCTGGGGCCAACGTCCTGACTTTC
TRBV9,TRBJ2-3,.,.,CASSVQGSSTDTQYF,TGTGCCAGCAGCGTACAAGGATCTAGCACAGATACGCAGTATTTT
TRBV25-1,TRBJ2-5,.,.,CASSEMGRGPGETQYF,TGTGCCAGCAGTGAAATGGGGAGGGGGCCCGGAGAGACCCAGTACTTC
TRBV5-4,TRBJ2-7,TRBD1,.,CASSSPTGPAYEQYF,TGTGCCAGCAGCTCTCCGACAGGGCCCGCCTACGAGCAGTACTTC
TRBV7-2,TRBJ2-6,TRBD1,.,CASSSRDSLFSGANVLTF,TGTGCCAGCAGCTCACGGGACAGTCTCTTCTCTGGGGCCAACGTCCTGACTTTC
TRBV11-2,TRBJ1-4,.,once,CASSLLPIQREKLFF,TGTGCCAGCAGCCTTCTCCCCATCCAACGTGAAAAACTGTTTTTT
TRBV19,TRBJ2-7,.,.,CASKPEGLGTLGEQYF,TGTGCCAGTAAACCCGAAGGGTTGGGGACCCTAGGCGAGCAGTACTTC
TRBV28,TRBJ2-2,.,once,CASTGPGVGTGELFF,TGTGCCAGCACGGGACCGGGAGTTGGCACCGGGGAGCTGTTTTTT
TRBV29-1,TRBJ1-5,.,.,CSVGTGRHQPQHF,TGCAGCGTGGGCACAGGGCGTCATCAGCCCCAGCATTTT
TRBV10-3,TRBJ1-2,.,.,CAINTANYGYTF,TGTGCCATCAATACAGCAAACTATGGCTACACCTTC